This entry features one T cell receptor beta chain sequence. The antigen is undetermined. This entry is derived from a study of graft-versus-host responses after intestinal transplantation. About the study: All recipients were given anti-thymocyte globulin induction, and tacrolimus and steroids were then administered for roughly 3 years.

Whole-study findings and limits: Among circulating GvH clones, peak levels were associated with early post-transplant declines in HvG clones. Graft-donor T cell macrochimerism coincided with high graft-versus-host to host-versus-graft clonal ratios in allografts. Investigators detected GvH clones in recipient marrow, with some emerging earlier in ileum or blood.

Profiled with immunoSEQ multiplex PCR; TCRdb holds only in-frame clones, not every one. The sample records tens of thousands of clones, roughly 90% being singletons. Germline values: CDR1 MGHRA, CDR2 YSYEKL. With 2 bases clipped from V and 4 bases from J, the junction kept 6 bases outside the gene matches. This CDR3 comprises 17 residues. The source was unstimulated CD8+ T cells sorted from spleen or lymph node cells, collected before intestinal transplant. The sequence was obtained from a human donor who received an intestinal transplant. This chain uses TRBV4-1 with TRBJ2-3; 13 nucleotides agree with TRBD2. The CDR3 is CASSQRTSGSEADTQYF. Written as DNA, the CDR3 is TGCGCCAGCAGCCAAAGGACTAGCGGGAGTGAGGCAGATACGCAGTATTTT.